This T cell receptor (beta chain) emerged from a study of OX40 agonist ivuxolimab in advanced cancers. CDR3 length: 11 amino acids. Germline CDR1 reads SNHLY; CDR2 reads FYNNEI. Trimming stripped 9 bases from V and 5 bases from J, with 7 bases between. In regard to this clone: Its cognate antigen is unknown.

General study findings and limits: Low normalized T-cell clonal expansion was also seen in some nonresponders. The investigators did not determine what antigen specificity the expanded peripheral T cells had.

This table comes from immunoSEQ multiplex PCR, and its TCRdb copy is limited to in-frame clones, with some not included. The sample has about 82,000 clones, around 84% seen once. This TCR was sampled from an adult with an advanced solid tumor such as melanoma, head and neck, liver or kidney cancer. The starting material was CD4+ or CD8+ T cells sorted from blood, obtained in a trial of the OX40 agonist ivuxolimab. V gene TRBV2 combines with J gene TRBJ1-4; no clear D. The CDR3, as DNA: TGTGCCAGTACGAGGAATGAAAAACTGTTTTTT. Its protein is CASTRNEKLFF.